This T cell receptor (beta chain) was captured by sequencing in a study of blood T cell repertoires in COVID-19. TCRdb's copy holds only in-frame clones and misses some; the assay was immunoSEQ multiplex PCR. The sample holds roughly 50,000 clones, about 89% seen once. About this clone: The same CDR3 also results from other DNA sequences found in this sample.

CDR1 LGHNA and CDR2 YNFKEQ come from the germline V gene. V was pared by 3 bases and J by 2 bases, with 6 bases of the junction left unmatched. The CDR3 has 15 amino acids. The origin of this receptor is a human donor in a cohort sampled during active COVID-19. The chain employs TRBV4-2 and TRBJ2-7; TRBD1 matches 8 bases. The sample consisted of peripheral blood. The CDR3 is CASSQEGQGPYEQYF. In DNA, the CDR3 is TGTGCCAGCAGCCAGGAAGGACAGGGTCCCTACGAGCAGTACTTC.